One sample yielded the 5 T cell receptor beta chains listed below, sequenced in a study of blood T cell repertoires in COVID-19. Using immunoSEQ multiplex PCR, the repertoire was profiled, and TCRdb retains in-frame clones only, with some absent. The top ten clones hold roughly 19% of a sample with some 180,000 clones, 70% to 80% of them seen once. The sequenced sample was PBMCs or T cells enriched from blood (not recorded which). The receptors stem from a woman aged 70-85 years in a cohort exposed to, infected with or recovered from COVID-19 (not recorded which).

V gene TRBV18 combines with J gene TRBJ1-4, with D tentatively TRBD1 (5 bases). The ends were cut back, 2 bases at V and 5 bases at J, with 12 bases in the middle. This CDR3 has 15 amino acids. Germline V gene sequence: CDR1 KGHSH, CDR2 LQKENI. The DNA for the CDR3 is TGTGCCAGCTCACCATCGACAGAGCGAAATGAAAAACTGTTTTTT. It encodes CASSPSTERNEKLFF.

This clone was picked up a small number of times. CDR3 coding DNA: TGTGCCAGCTCACCAAGTGGACAGGGAGGGATGAACACTGAAGCTTTCTTT. This translates into CASSPSGQGGMNTEAFF. V and J are TRBV18 and TRBJ1-1, with 8 bases that match TRBD1. Trimming took 2 bases from V and 0 from J; bases not matched to a gene: 8. CDR3 length: 17 residues. Germline V gene data show CDR1 as KGHSH and CDR2 as LQKENI.

CDR3 nucleotide sequence: TGTGCCAGCAGCCGTGACAGGGTGATTCGGCATGGCTACACCTTC. It yields the protein CASSRDRVIRHGYTF. The J gene is TRBJ1-2, the V gene TRBV7-2; the match to TRBD1 covers 7 bases. Trimming at V came to 5 bases and at J to 6 bases, leaving 12 bases not matched to a gene. This CDR3 region has 15 residues. Germline-derived CDR1 and CDR2 are SGHTA and FQGNSA.

This sequence joins TRBV2 and TRBJ2-2, with 10 bases that match TRBD2. Germline V gene sequence: CDR1 SNHLY, CDR2 FYNNEI. V shed 1 base, J shed 4 bases, and the junction held 3 bases outside the gene matches. This CDR3 comprises 16 residues. Here the CDR3 DNA reads TGTGCCAGCAGTGAAGGCAGCGGGAGGGCCACCGGGGAGCTGTTTTTT. Translation: CASSEGSGRATGELFF.

The chain joins TRBV18 to TRBJ1-6, with D possibly being TRBD1 (5 bases). V was shortened by 4 bases and J by 0 bases, with 19 bases between the two germline ends. In germline, CDR1 is KGHSH, CDR2 LQKENI. The length of the CDR3 is 19 residues. CDR3 coding DNA: TGTGCCAGCTCACTTATCCGGGACTCCCAGAGCTCCTATAATTCACCCCTCCACTTT. Its translation: CASSLIRDSQSSYNSPLHF.